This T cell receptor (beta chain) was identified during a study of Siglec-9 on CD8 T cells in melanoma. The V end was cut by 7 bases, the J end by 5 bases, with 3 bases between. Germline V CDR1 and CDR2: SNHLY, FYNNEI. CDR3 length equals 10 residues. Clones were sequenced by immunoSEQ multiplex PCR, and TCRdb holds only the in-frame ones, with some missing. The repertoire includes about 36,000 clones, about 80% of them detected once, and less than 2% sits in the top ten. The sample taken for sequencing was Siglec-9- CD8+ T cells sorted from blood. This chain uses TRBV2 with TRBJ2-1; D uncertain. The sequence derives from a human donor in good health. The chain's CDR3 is CASKDNEQFF. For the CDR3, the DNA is TGTGCCAGCAAAGACAATGAGCAGTTCTTC.